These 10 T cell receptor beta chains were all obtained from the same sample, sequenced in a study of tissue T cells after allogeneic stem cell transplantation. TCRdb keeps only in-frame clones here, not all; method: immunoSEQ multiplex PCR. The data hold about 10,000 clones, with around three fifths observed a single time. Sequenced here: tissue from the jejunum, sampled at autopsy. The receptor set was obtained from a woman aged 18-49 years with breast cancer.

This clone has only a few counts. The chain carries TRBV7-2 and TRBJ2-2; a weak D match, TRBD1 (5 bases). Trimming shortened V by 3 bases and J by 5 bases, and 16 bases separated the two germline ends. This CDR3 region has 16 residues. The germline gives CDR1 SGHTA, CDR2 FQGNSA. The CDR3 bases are TGTGCCAGCAGCTTGAGCACAGGCCGAGGTACCGGGGAGCTGTTTTTT. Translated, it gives CASSLSTGRGTGELFF.

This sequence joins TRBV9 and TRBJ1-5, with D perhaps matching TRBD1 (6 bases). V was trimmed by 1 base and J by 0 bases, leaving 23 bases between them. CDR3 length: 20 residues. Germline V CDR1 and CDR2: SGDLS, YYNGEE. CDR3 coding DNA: TGTGCCAGCAGCGTATTCCGAGTCCGGGGACACCGTAATAGCAATCAGCCCCAGCATTTT. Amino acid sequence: CASSVFRVRGHRNSNQPQHF.

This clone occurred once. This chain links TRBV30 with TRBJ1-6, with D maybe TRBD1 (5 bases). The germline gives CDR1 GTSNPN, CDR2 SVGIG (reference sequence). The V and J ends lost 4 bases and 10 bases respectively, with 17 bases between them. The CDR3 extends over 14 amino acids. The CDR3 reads CAWTGPGDESPLHF. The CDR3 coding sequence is TGTGCCTGGACCGGACCGGGGGATGAGTCACCCCTCCACTTT. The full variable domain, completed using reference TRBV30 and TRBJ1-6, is SQTIHQWPATLVQPVGSPLSLECTVEGTSNPNLYWYRQAAGRGLQLLFYSVGIGQISSEVPQNLSASRPQDRQFILSSKKLLLSDSGFYLCAWTGPGDESPLHFGNGTRLTVT.

In DNA form, the CDR3 reads TGTGCCAGCAGTATAATGACAGCGCAATCACCCCTCCACTTT. Its protein is CASSIMTAQSPLHF. The chain joins TRBV27 to TRBJ1-6, with D possibly being TRBD1 (5 bases). Germline lookup yields CDR1 MNHEY and CDR2 SMNVEV (reference sequence). There are 14 residues in the CDR3. Trimming shortened V by 5 bases and J by 10 bases, and 15 bases separated the two germline ends.

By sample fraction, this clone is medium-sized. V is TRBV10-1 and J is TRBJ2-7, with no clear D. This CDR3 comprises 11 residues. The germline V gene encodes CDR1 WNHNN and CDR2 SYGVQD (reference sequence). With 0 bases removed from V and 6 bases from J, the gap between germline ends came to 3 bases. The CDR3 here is CASSESGEQYF. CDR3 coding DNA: TGCGCCAGCAGTGAGTCGGGCGAGCAGTACTTC.

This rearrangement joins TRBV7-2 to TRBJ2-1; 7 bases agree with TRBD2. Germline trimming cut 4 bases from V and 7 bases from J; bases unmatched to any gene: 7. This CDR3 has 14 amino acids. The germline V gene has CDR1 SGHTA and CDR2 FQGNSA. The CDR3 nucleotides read TGTGCCAGCAGCTCCTCAGCGGGGAGTAATGAGCAGTTCTTC. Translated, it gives CASSSSAGSNEQFF.

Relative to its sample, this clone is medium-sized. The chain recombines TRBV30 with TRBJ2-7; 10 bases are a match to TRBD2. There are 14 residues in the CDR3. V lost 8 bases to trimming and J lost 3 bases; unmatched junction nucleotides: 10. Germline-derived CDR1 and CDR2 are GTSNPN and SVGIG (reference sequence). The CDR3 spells CAGQRGTSDYEQYF. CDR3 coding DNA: TGTGCCGGCCAACGCGGGACTAGCGACTACGAGCAGTACTTC.

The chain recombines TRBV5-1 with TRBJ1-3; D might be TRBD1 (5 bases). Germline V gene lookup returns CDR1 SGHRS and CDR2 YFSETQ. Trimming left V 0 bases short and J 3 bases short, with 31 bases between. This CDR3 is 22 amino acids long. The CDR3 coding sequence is TGCGCCAGCAGCTTGGACCCACCCGGGGACCTCATCTCGTTCGCCCTTGGAAACACCATATATTTT. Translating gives CASSLDPPGDLISFALGNTIYF.

CDR3 in DNA: TGTGCCAGTAGGGGGGGACCTTCCCATCAGCCCCAGCATTTT. This codes for CASRGGPSHQPQHF. The chain combines TRBV19 with TRBJ1-5; the D gene is possibly TRBD1 (5 bases). V lost 6 bases and J 5 bases, leaving 14 bases between the germline ends. The CDR3 loop spans 14 amino acids. The germline V gene encodes CDR1 LNHDA and CDR2 SQIVND (reference sequence).

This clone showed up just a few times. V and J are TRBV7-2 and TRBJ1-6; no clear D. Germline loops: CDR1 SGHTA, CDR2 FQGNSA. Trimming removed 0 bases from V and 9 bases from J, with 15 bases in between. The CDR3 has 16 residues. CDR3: CASSLARAKEGSPLHF. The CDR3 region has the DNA TGTGCCAGCAGCTTAGCTCGGGCCAAAGAGGGTTCACCCCTCCACTTT.